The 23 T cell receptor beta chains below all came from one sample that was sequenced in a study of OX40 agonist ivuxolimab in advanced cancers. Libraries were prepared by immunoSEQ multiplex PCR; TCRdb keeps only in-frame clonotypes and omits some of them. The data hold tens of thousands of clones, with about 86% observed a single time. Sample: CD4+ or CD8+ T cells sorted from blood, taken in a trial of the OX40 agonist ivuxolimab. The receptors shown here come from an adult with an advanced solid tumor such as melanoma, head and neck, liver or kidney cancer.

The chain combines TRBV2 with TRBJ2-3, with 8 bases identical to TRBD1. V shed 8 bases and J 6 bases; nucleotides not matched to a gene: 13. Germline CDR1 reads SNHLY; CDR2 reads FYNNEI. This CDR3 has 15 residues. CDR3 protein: CASVRTGNLADTQYF. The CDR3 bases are TGTGCCAGCGTGAGGACAGGGAATCTCGCGGATACGCAGTATTTT.

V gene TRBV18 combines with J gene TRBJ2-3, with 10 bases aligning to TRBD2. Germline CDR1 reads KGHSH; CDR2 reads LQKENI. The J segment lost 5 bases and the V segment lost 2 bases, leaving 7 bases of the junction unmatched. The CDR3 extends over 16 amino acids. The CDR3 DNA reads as TGTGCCAGCTCACCAAGTGGGGCTAGCGGGGGAGATACGCAGTATTTT. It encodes CASSPSGASGGDTQYF.

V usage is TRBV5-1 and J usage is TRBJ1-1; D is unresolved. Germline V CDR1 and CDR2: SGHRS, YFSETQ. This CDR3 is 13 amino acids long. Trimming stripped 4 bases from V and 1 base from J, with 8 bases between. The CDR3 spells CASSTSRNTEAFF. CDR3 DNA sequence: TGCGCCAGCAGCACGTCAAGGAACACTGAAGCTTTCTTT.

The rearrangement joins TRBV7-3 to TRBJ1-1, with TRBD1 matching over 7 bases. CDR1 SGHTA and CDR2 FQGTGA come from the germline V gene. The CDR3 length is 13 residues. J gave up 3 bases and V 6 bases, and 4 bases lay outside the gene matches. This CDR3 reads CASSPGGDTEAFF. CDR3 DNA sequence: TGTGCCAGCAGTCCAGGGGGGGACACTGAAGCTTTCTTT. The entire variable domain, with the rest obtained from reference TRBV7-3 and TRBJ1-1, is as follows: GAGVSQTPSNKVTEKGKYVELRCDPISGHTALYWYRQSLGQGPEFLIYFQGTGAADDSGLPNDRFFAVRPEGSVSTLKIQRTERGDSAVYLCASSPGGDTEAFFGQGTRLTVV.

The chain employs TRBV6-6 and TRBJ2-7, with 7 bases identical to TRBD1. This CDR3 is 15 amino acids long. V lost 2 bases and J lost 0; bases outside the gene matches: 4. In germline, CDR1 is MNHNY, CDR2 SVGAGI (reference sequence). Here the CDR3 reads CASSYPTGSSYEQYF. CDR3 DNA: TGTGCCAGCAGTTACCCGACAGGGAGCTCCTACGAGCAGTACTTC.

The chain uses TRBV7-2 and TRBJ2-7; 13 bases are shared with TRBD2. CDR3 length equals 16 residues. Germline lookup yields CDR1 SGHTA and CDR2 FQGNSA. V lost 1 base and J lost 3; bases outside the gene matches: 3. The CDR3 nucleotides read TGTGCCAGCAGCTTAGTCGGGACTAGCGGGAACTACGAGCAGTACTTC. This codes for CASSLVGTSGNYEQYF.

CDR3 protein: CASSRDRNEGYGYTF. In DNA, the CDR3 is TGTGCCAGCAGCCGAGACAGGAATGAAGGCTATGGCTACACCTTC. V is TRBV4-2 and J is TRBJ1-2; tentatively, D is TRBD1 (6 bases). Germline V CDR1 and CDR2: LGHNA, YNFKEQ. The CDR3 runs to 15 residues. The V end was cut by 4 bases, the J end by 4 bases, with 16 bases between.

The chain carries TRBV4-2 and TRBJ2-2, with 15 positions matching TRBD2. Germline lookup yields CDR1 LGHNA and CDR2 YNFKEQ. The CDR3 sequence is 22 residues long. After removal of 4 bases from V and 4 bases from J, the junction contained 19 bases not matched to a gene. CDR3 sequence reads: CASSRLGTPGLAGGPGTGELFF. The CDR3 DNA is TGTGCCAGCAGCCGACTCGGGACTCCGGGACTAGCGGGGGGACCGGGCACCGGGGAGCTGTTTTTT.

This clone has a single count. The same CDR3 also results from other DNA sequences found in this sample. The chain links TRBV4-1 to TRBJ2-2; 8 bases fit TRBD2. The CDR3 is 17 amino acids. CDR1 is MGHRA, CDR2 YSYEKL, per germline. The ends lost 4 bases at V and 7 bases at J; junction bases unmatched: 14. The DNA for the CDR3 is TGCGCCAGCAGCCCCCGACTGAGCGGGGGATTGGACGGGGAGCTGTTTTTT. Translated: CASSPRLSGGLDGELFF.

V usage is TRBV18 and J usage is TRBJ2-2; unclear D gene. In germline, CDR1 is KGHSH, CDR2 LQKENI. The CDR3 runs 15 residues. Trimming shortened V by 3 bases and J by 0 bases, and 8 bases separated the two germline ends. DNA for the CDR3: TGTGCCAGCTCACCGGCGCAGCCGAACACCGGGGAGCTGTTTTTT. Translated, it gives CASSPAQPNTGELFF.

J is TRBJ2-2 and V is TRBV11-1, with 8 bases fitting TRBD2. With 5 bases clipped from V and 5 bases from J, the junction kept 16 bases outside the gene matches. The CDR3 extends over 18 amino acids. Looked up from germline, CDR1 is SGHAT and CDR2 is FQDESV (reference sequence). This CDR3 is CASSPQTISGVGTGELFF. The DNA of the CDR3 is TGTGCCAGCAGCCCTCAAACTATTAGCGGGGTAGGGACCGGGGAGCTGTTTTTT.

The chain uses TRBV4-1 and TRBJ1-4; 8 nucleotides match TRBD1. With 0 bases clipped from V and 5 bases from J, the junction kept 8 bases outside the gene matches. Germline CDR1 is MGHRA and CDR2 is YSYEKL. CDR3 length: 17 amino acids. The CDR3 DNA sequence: TGCGCCAGCAGCCAAGACGGAAACGGACAGGGAAATGAAAAACTGTTTTTT. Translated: CASSQDGNGQGNEKLFF.

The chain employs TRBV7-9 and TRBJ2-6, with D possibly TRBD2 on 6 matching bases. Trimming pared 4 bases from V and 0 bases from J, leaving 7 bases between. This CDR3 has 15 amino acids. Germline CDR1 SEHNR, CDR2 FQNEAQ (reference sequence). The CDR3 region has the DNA TGTGCCAGCAGCTCCGGGGGCTCTGGGGCCAACGTCCTGACTTTC. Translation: CASSSGGSGANVLTF.

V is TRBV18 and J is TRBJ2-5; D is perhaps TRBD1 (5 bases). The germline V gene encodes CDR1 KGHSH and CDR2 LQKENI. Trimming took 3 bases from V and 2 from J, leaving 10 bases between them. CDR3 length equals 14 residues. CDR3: CASSPSWTQETQYF. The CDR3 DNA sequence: TGTGCCAGCTCACCCTCCTGGACACAAGAGACCCAGTACTTC.

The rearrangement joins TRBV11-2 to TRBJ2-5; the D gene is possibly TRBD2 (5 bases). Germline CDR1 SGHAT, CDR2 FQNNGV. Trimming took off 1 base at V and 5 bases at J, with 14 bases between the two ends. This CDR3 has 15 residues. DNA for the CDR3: TGTGCCAGCAGCTTAGCGGCTAGCTGGTGGGAGACCCAGTACTTC. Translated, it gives CASSLAASWWETQYF.

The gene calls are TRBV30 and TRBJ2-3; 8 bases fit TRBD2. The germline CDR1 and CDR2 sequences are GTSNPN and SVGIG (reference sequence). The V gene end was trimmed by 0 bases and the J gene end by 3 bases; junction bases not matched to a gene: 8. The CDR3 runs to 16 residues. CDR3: CAWSVRAGVRTDTQYF. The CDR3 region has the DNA TGTGCCTGGAGTGTAAGAGCGGGAGTGCGGACAGATACGCAGTATTTT.

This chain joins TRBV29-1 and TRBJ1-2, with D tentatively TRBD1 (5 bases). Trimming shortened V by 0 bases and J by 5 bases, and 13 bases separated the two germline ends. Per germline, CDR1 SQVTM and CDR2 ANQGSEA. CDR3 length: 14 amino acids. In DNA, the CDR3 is TGCAGCGTTGAAGATATCGGGGGATTATATGGCTACACCTTC. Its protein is CSVEDIGGLYGYTF.

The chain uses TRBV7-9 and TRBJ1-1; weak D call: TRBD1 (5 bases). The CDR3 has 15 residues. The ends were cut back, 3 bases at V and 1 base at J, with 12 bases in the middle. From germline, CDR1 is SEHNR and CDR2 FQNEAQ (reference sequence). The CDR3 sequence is CASSFSNRRNTEAFF. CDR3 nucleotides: TGTGCCAGCAGCTTTTCTAACAGGCGGAACACTGAAGCTTTCTTT.

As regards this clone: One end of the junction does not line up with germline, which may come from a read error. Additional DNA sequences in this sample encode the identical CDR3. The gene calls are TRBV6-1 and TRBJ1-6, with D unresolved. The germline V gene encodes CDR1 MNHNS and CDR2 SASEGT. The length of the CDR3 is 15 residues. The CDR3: CASRPLSSYNSPLHF. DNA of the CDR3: TGCGCCAGCAGGCCCCTGAGCTCCTATAATTCACCCCTCCACTTT.

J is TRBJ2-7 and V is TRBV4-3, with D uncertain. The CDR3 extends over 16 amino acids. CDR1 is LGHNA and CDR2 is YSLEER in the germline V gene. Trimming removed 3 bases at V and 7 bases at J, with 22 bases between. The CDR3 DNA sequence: TGCGCCAGCAGCCATTCGGTGGCGGCCCAAGCAGGAGAGCAGTACTTC. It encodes CASSHSVAAQAGEQYF.

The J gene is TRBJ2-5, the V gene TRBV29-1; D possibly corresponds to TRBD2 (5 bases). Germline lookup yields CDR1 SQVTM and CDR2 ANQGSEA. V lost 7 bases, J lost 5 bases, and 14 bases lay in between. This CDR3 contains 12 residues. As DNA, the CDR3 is TGCAGCGCCTGGGGTGGGGAGGAGACCCAGTACTTC. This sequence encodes CSAWGGEETQYF.

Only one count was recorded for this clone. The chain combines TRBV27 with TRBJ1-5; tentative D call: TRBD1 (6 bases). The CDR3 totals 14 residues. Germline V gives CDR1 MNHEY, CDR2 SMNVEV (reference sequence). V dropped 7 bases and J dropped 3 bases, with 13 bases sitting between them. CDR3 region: CASKQGGNNQPQHF. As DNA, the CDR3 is TGTGCCAGCAAACAGGGAGGGAACAATCAGCCCCAGCATTTT.

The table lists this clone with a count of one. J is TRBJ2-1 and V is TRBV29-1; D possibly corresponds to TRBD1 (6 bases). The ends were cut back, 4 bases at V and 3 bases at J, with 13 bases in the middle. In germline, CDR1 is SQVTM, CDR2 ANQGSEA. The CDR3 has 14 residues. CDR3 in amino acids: CSVVGGAFYNEQFF. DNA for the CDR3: TGCAGCGTTGTTGGGGGCGCGTTCTACAATGAGCAGTTCTTC.